One sample yielded the 3 T cell receptor beta chains listed below, sequenced in a study of blood T cells in healthy people across ages. A second PCR of roughly 7 to 11 cycles used a sample-barcoded 5' primer and a J-beta primer mix. Each CDR3 protein is one row after TCRdb ran MiXCR on the 5' RACE reads. The repertoire holds about 380,000 distinct CDR3 sequences, about 52% seen once, with over 40% in the top ten. Sequenced material: blood. The receptors were gathered from a man aged 60 to 75 in good health.

The chain joins TRBV7-2 to TRBJ2-5; D could derive from TRBD1 or TRBD2 (5 bases each). Germline CDR1 SGHTA, CDR2 FQGNSA. The CDR3 sequence is 13 residues long. Between the trimmed V and J ends, which lost 3 bases and 12 bases, there was a span of 17 bases. CDR3 sequence reads: CASSFPGRRFEYF. The DNA of the CDR3 is TGTGCCAGCAGCTTCCCGGGACGTCGGTTTGAGTACTTC. The entire variable domain, with the rest obtained from reference TRBV7-2 and TRBJ2-5, is as follows: GAGVSQSPSNKVTEKGKDVELRCDPISGHTALYWYRQSLGQGLEFLIYFQGNSAPDKSGLPSDRFSAERTGGSVSTLTIQRTQQEDSAVYLCASSFPGRRFEYFGPGTRLLVL.

The V call is TRBV20-1, the J call TRBJ2-1; 8 bases are shared with TRBD2. Unmatched junction bases numbered 16, after V lost 6 bases and J lost 9 bases. CDR1 is DFQATT and CDR2 is SNEGSKA in the germline V gene (reference sequence). This CDR3 is built from 15 residues. CDR3 sequence (DNA): TGCAGTGCACTAACTAGCGGCCGGGTCGTTGGTGAGCAGTTCTTC. Protein sequence: CSALTSGRVVGEQFF.

The chain links TRBV9 to TRBJ2-7; TRBD1 matches 7 bases. TRBJ2-4 matches the DNA end more closely, so the J call is doubtful. The CDR3 runs to 14 residues. CDR1 is SGDLS and CDR2 is YYNGEE in the germline V gene. The CDR3 reads CASSADRERDIQYF. The CDR3 region has the DNA TGTGCCAGCAGCGCAGACAGGGAGAGGGACATTCAGTACTTC.